Below, 13 T cell receptor beta chains from the same sample are listed, as sequenced in a study of shared clonotypes between healthy human individuals. Clones were read by immunoSEQ multiplex PCR, and TCRdb kept only the in-frame ones, dropping some. This sample has about 96,000 clones, with 68% found just once. Input material: memory CD8+ T cells sorted from blood. Specified subset: CD45RO+ cells pooled with CCR7-negative TemRA cells. The receptors were sampled from a man aged 30 to 45 in good health.

This clone appeared a single time. CDR3 nucleotides: TGCAGCGTTGAAGACCCCGGGCTAGCGGAGTCACAAGAGACCCAGTACTTC. Translation: CSVEDPGLAESQETQYF. The chain joins TRBV29-1 to TRBJ2-5; 7 bases are shared with TRBD2. The V segment lost 0 bases and the J segment 2 bases; nucleotides outside the gene matches: 12. Germline-derived CDR1 and CDR2 are SQVTM and ANQGSEA. There are 17 residues in the CDR3.

V and J are TRBV6-5 and TRBJ2-7, with unresolved D. V was trimmed by 6 bases and J by 2 bases, leaving 14 bases between them. Germline V gives CDR1 MNHEY, CDR2 SVGAGI. This CDR3 has 14 amino acids. The CDR3 is CASSIDGAPYEQYF. DNA of the CDR3: TGTGCCAGCAGCATCGACGGAGCCCCCTACGAGCAGTACTTC.

This rearrangement joins TRBV10-1 to TRBJ2-3; D perhaps matches TRBD1 (6 bases). From germline, CDR1 is WNHNN and CDR2 SYGVQD (reference sequence). This CDR3 spans 15 amino acids. V lost 11 bases to trimming and J lost 0 bases, with 18 bases between them. The CDR3 region has the DNA TGCGCCTTAGGGGGTGGCGGAATTAGCACAGATACGCAGTATTTT. This sequence encodes CALGGGGISTDTQYF.

V gene TRBV29-1 combines with J gene TRBJ2-3; 9 nucleotides align to TRBD1. The CDR3 has 12 residues. The junction had 2 bases not matched to a gene; V was cut back by 7 bases and J by 3 bases. Germline CDR1 SQVTM, CDR2 ANQGSEA. CDR3 sequence: CSGGQGTDTQYF. In nucleotides, the CDR3 is TGCAGCGGAGGACAGGGGACAGATACGCAGTATTTT.

The gene calls are TRBV10-1 and TRBJ1-1, with D unresolved. CDR1 and CDR2 (germline): WNHNN, SYGVQD (reference sequence). The CDR3 is made up of 13 amino acids. V lost 6 bases to trimming and J lost 0 bases, with 8 bases between them. CDR3 amino acids: CASRYQLNTEAFF. The DNA of the CDR3 is TGCGCCAGCAGATATCAGTTGAACACTGAAGCTTTCTTT.

This rearrangement joins TRBV10-3 to TRBJ2-3; no reliable D call. The CDR3 contains 13 residues. Germline V gives CDR1 ENHRY, CDR2 SYGVKD. V gave up 10 bases and J gave up 8 bases, with 19 bases separating them. For the CDR3, the DNA is TGTGCCACCCTCCGAGACGTGGGGTCTACGCAGTATTTT. It specifies CATLRDVGSTQYF.

The count of this clone is one. The J gene is TRBJ2-7, the V gene TRBV5-5; D tentatively fits TRBD1 or TRBD2 (6 bases each). Trimming left V 4 bases short and J 3 bases short, with 11 bases between. Germline CDR1 and CDR2: SGHKS and YYEKEE (reference sequence). This CDR3 contains 13 residues. CDR3 residues: CASSRGQDYEQYF. CDR3 bases: TGTGCCAGCAGCCGGGGGCAGGACTACGAGCAGTACTTC.

This chain uses TRBV27 with TRBJ2-1, with TRBD1 as a possible D gene (6 bases). The CDR3 has 15 amino acids. Germline V lookup: CDR1 MNHEY, CDR2 SMNVEV (reference sequence). Trimming removed 7 bases at V and 1 base at J, with 14 bases between. The CDR3 region has the DNA TGTGCCAGCAAGCGGCCGGGGACATCCTACAATGAGCAGTTCTTC. Translated: CASKRPGTSYNEQFF.

V usage is TRBV30 and J usage is TRBJ1-1; 11 positions match TRBD1. This CDR3 comprises 16 residues. Germline V gives CDR1 GTSNPN, CDR2 SVGIG (reference sequence). The trim removed 4 bases at V and 1 base at J, leaving 8 bases unmatched. The CDR3: CAWTLWTGGPNTEAFF. The CDR3 nucleotides are TGTGCCTGGACTCTATGGACAGGGGGCCCGAACACTGAAGCTTTCTTT.

The V gene is TRBV9, the J gene TRBJ1-2, with unresolved D. CDR3 length equals 14 residues. Trimming shortened V by 0 bases and J by 5 bases, and 11 bases separated the two germline ends. Germline-derived CDR1 and CDR2 are SGDLS and YYNGEE. CDR3 sequence: CASSVEPGFYGYTF. In nucleotides, the CDR3 is TGTGCCAGCAGCGTAGAACCGGGTTTTTATGGCTACACCTTC.

Of note for this clone: Without the conserved terminal phenylalanine or tryptophan, this CDR3 likely stems from a read error. The DNA is omitted, as the CDR3 cannot be located on it reliably, and the CDR3 follows TCRdb's listing. V gene TRBV27 combines with J gene TRBJ1-1; the DNA was not compared with TRBD1, the D call given in the table. Ends included, the CDR3 has 12 residues. From germline, CDR1 is MNHEY and CDR2 SMNVEV (reference sequence). The CDR3 spells CASSLSTGPLAY.

This clone has only a few counts. The chain uses TRBV28 and TRBJ2-7; 9 nucleotides match TRBD1. Unmatched junction bases numbered 11, after V lost 6 bases and J lost 2 bases. Germline CDR1 is MDHEN and CDR2 is SYDVKM. This CDR3 has 16 amino acids. The CDR3 region is CASSLTGGSEPYEQYF. The CDR3, as DNA: TGTGCCAGCAGCCTTACAGGGGGCTCCGAACCCTACGAGCAGTACTTC.

The chain uses TRBV5-5 and TRBJ2-2, with a possible D match to TRBD1 (6 bases). Trimming left V 4 bases short and J 0 bases short, with 13 bases between. The CDR3 extends over 16 amino acids. CDR1 SGHKS and CDR2 YYEKEE come from the germline V gene (reference sequence). CDR3 sequence: CASSEDRRTNTGELFF. In DNA form, the CDR3 reads TGTGCCAGCAGCGAAGACAGGCGAACGAACACCGGGGAGCTGTTTTTT.